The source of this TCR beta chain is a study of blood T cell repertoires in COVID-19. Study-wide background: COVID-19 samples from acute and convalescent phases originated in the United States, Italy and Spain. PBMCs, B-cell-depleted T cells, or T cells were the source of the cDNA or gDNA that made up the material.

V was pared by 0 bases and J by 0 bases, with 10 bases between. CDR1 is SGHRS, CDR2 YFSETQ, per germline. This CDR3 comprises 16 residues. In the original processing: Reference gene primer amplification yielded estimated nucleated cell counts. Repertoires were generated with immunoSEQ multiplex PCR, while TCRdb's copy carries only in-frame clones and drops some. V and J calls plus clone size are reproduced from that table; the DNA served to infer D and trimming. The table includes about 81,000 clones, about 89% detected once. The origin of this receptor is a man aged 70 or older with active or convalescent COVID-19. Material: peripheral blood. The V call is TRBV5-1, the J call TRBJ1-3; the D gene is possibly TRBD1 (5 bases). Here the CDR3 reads CASSLEGLSSGNTIYF. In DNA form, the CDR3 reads TGCGCCAGCAGCTTGGAGGGGTTAAGCTCTGGAAACACCATATATTTT. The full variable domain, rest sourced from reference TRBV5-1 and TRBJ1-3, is KAGVTQTPRYLIKTRGQQVTLSCSPISGHRSVSWYQQTPGQGLQFLFEYFSETQRNKGNFPGRFSGRQFSNSRSEMNVSTLELGDSALYLCASSLEGLSSGNTIYFGEGSWLTVV.